These 10 T cell receptor beta chains were sequenced from one sample in a study of shared clonotypes between healthy human individuals. Sequencing was performed with immunoSEQ multiplex PCR; in TCRdb, only in-frame clones are kept and a portion is missing. The sample lists around 2.5 million clones, over 85% occurring once. Sample: naive CD4+ T cells from PBMCs. Sample subset: CD45RA+ positively selected. The receptors derive from a young man in good health. Some clones in this sample may be carry-over from other donors' samples.

The chain carries TRBV11-3 and TRBJ1-1, with D possibly matching TRBD1 (5 bases). V was trimmed by 3 bases and J by 4 bases, leaving 12 bases between them. The CDR3 is 14 amino acids. In germline, CDR1 is SGHNT, CDR2 YENEEA. The chain's CDR3 is CASSFAGGGTEAFF. Written as DNA, the CDR3 is TGTGCCAGCAGCTTCGCCGGGGGTGGCACTGAAGCTTTCTTT.

The chain employs TRBV18 and TRBJ2-3, with a tentative D call TRBD1 (6 bases). Germline V gives CDR1 KGHSH, CDR2 LQKENI. Trimming took 6 bases from V and 2 from J, leaving 15 bases between them. CDR3 length: 15 amino acids. The CDR3 protein is CASSLYRDFTDTQYF. CDR3 coding DNA: TGTGCCAGCTCGTTGTACAGGGATTTCACAGATACGCAGTATTTT.

The chain is built from TRBV6-5 and TRBJ2-7, with 7 bases lining up with TRBD2. V was clipped by 4 bases and J by 3 bases; unmatched bases: 6. In germline, CDR1 is MNHEY, CDR2 SVGAGI. This CDR3 has 14 amino acids. CDR3 loop: CASSFNGGSYEQYF. Written as DNA, the CDR3 is TGTGCCAGCAGTTTCAACGGGGGGAGCTACGAGCAGTACTTC.

The chain employs TRBV19 and TRBJ2-7; 10 bases are a match to TRBD2. The germline V gene encodes CDR1 LNHDA and CDR2 SQIVND (reference sequence). The V segment lost 8 bases and the J segment 1 base; nucleotides outside the gene matches: 5. The CDR3 is 14 amino acids. CDR3 coding DNA: TGTGCCAGTTCGACTAGCGGGCGATCCTACGAGCAGTACTTC. Protein: CASSTSGRSYEQYF.

The rearrangement uses TRBV28 and TRBJ2-7; D remains unclear. CDR3 length: 13 amino acids. Germline assignment: CDR1 MDHEN and CDR2 SYDVKM. Trimming removed 6 bases at V and 4 bases at J, with 13 bases between. The DNA for the CDR3 is TGTGCCAGCAGAGGCAGGCCCCTTTACGAGCAGTACTTC. It yields the protein CASRGRPLYEQYF.

The V call is TRBV27, the J call TRBJ2-5; 8 bases align to TRBD1. Germline V gene lookup returns CDR1 MNHEY and CDR2 SMNVEV (reference sequence). The trim removed 4 bases at V and 4 bases at J, leaving 8 bases unmatched. CDR3 length: 15 amino acids. CDR3 bases: TGTGCCAGCAGTTCCCATCAGGGGGCAAGAGAGACCCAGTACTTC. Its protein product is CASSSHQGARETQYF.

This chain joins TRBV5-1 and TRBJ1-3; 7 nucleotides match TRBD1. Germline lookup yields CDR1 SGHRS and CDR2 YFSETQ. V shed 0 bases, J shed 2 bases, and the junction held 5 bases outside the gene matches. The CDR3 is 16 residues long. CDR3 sequence reads: CASSLVGGTAGNTIYF. CDR3 bases: TGCGCCAGCAGCTTGGTCGGGGGGACAGCTGGAAACACCATATATTTT.

The chain carries TRBV7-2 and TRBJ2-2; 7 bases map to TRBD2. The CDR3 is made up of 15 amino acids. The germline gives CDR1 SGHTA, CDR2 FQGNSA. V shed 0 bases, J shed 6 bases, and the junction held 4 bases outside the gene matches. In DNA form, the CDR3 reads TGTGCCAGCAGCTTAGCGGGAGGGCCGTCCGGGGAGCTGTTTTTT. Amino acid sequence: CASSLAGGPSGELFF. Looking up the rest from reference TRBV7-2 and TRBJ2-2 gives the full variable domain: GAGVSQSPSNKVTEKGKDVELRCDPISGHTALYWYRQSLGQGLEFLIYFQGNSAPDKSGLPSDRFSAERTGGSVSTLTIQRTQQEDSAVYLCASSLAGGPSGELFFGEGSRLTVL.

This sequence joins TRBV6-5 and TRBJ1-2; 10 nucleotides match TRBD1. Looked up from germline, CDR1 is MNHEY and CDR2 is SVGAGI. This CDR3 comprises 15 residues. Trimming took 6 bases from V and 4 from J; bases not matched to a gene: 8. The CDR3 region has the DNA TGTGCCAGCAGCTCCCAGAGACAGGGGGCCTATGGCTACACCTTC. Protein: CASSSQRQGAYGYTF.

With respect to this clone: Other nucleotide sequences in the sample specify the same CDR3. The chain joins TRBV6-6 to TRBJ1-1; TRBD1 might be the D (6 bases). CDR1 is MNHNY, CDR2 SVGAGI, per germline (reference sequence). The CDR3 runs 13 residues. The V and J ends lost 5 bases and 5 bases respectively, with 12 bases between them. The CDR3 DNA sequence: TGTGCCAGCAGTCCCAGGGGAGGGACTGAAGCTTTCTTT. It specifies CASSPRGGTEAFF.